This TCR beta chain originates from a study of post-analysis software for immune sequencing data. For the study at large: Some patients lacked subtype; others had relapsing-remitting, secondary progressive or progressive-relapsing disease. Study-level points and caveats: Samples prepared in the same batch strongly co-clustered by F measure. Patients used several TRBV segments, including TRBV5-6, TRBV5-1 and TRBV20-1, more often than controls. Normalized Chao1 diversity in multiple sclerosis patients fell significantly below that of controls.

This clonotype was picked up many times. Antigen: not known. Carried by the TCR beta cDNA libraries were unique molecular identifiers. Researchers reported around 510,000 cDNA molecules coming from approximately 0.95 to 9.8 million T cells. TCRdb re-derived calls from the PCR reads in MiXCR, one entry per CDR3 protein. The profile shows fewer than 850,000 distinct CDR3 sequences, about 45% of them singletons. The V end was cut by 4 bases, the J end by 7 bases, with 10 bases between. The CDR3 loop spans 12 amino acids. Germline CDR1 reads SGDLS; CDR2 reads YYNGEE. Sequencing was done on a sample of blood. J is TRBJ2-3 and V is TRBV9; D unclear. The receptor was isolated from a girl between 10 and 17 years old with multiple sclerosis. The CDR3 nucleotides are TGTGCCAGCAGCTCCTTTGGTAATACGCAGTATTTT. As protein: CASSSFGNTQYF. The whole variable domain, remainder taken from reference TRBV9 and TRBJ2-3, is DSGVTQTPKHLITATGQRVTLRCSPRSGDLSVYWYQQSLDQGLQFLIQYYNGEERAKGNILERFSAQQFPDLHSELNLSSLELGDSALYFCASSSFGNTQYFGPGTRLTVL.